A selection of T cell receptor beta chains follows, all from one sample in a study of PD-1 blockade in classical Hodgkin lymphoma. Produced via immunoSEQ multiplex PCR; TCRdb's table is partial and in-frame only. The data contain roughly 68,000 clones, over 90% of them seen just once; the ten biggest clones take up roughly 2.6%. Sequenced input: peripheral blood mononuclear cells (PBMCs). The receptors stem from a human donor with classical Hodgkin lymphoma. CDR3s include the opening cysteine and the closing phenylalanine or tryptophan. Each record gives: J gene, V gene, clone size, D gene, CDR3 DNA, CDR3 protein. A D gene is named only where the DNA matches it firmly. Some rows have no size entry. The others give once, few or many, or a class for an expanded clone.

j_call: TRBJ2-3; v_call: TRBV5-4; clone_size: .; d_call: TRBD2; cdr3_nt: TGTGCCAGCAGCTTGGGGAAAACGACTAGCGGGGGGGCAGATACGCAGTATTTT; cdr3_aa: CASSLGKTTSGGADTQYF
j_call: TRBJ1-1; v_call: TRBV27; clone_size: .; d_call: .; cdr3_nt: TGTGCCAGCAGTTTAGCGGAGGTGAACACTGAAGCTTTCTTT; cdr3_aa: CASSLAEVNTEAFF
j_call: TRBJ1-1; v_call: TRBV9; clone_size: .; d_call: TRBD1; cdr3_nt: TGTGCCAGCAGCCCCCGGACAGGGGGGTTGTTCAGCCCTGAAGCTTTCTTT; cdr3_aa: CASSPRTGGLFSPEAFF
j_call: TRBJ1-2; v_call: TRBV28; clone_size: once; d_call: TRBD1; cdr3_nt: TGTGCCAGCAGTTCGATGGGACAGGATCCCGGCTACACCTTC; cdr3_aa: CASSSMGQDPGYTF
j_call: TRBJ2-7; v_call: TRBV7-2; clone_size: .; d_call: .; cdr3_nt: TGTGCCAGCAGCCAGAGGGGTACTTTGTACGAGCAGTACTTC; cdr3_aa: CASSQRGTLYEQYF
j_call: TRBJ1-1; v_call: TRBV10-3; clone_size: .; d_call: TRBD1; cdr3_nt: TGTGCCATCAGCTCTACAGGGGGCCTCACTGAAGCTTTCTTT; cdr3_aa: CAISSTGGLTEAFF
j_call: TRBJ2-7; v_call: TRBV6-1; clone_size: .; d_call: .; cdr3_nt: TGTGCCAGCAGAAACCTTGGGTTCCCCGAGTACGAGCAGTACTTC; cdr3_aa: CASRNLGFPEYEQYF
j_call: TRBJ1-6; v_call: TRBV11-1; clone_size: .; d_call: .; cdr3_nt: TGTGCCAGCAGCTTCGCCCGTGCCTTTAATTCACCCCTCCACTTT; cdr3_aa: CASSFARAFNSPLHF
j_call: TRBJ2-5; v_call: TRBV6-6; clone_size: once; d_call: TRBD2; cdr3_nt: TGTGCCAGCAGCCTCGGGGCTAGCGGGAGTTGGGAGACCCAGTACTTC; cdr3_aa: CASSLGASGSWETQYF
j_call: TRBJ2-3; v_call: TRBV7-9; clone_size: .; d_call: .; cdr3_nt: TGTGCCAGCAGACCACAGGGTTTCTGGAGTAGAACTAGCACAGATACGCAGTATTTT; cdr3_aa: CASRPQGFWSRTSTDTQYF
j_call: TRBJ2-2; v_call: TRBV4-3; clone_size: .; d_call: TRBD2; cdr3_nt: TGCGCCAGCAGCCAAGACACTAGCGGGAGTCCCGGGGAGCTGTTTTTT; cdr3_aa: CASSQDTSGSPGELFF
j_call: TRBJ2-7; v_call: TRBV19; clone_size: .; d_call: .; cdr3_nt: TGTGCCAGTAGTATCATCGGAGAGACTGGCGAGCAGTACTTC; cdr3_aa: CASSIIGETGEQYF
j_call: TRBJ1-2; v_call: TRBV10-1; clone_size: few; d_call: .; cdr3_nt: TGCGCCAGCAGTGATTATACGGGGTATGGCTACACCTTC; cdr3_aa: CASSDYTGYGYTF
j_call: TRBJ2-7; v_call: TRBV5-1; clone_size: .; d_call: .; cdr3_nt: TGCGCCAGCAGCTTGGACAGGTTAACGGGGGAGCAGTACTTC; cdr3_aa: CASSLDRLTGEQYF